This T cell receptor (beta chain) was sequenced during a study of PD-1 blockade in classical Hodgkin lymphoma. Study outcomes and limitations: A significant rise in TCR diversity was seen by C4D1 for CD4+ cells but not for CD8+ cells. Compared with healthy donors, newly diagnosed patients reportedly showed lower baseline TCR diversity.

Clones were sequenced by immunoSEQ multiplex PCR, and TCRdb holds only the in-frame ones, with some missing. The table shows approximately 41,000 clones, with around three fifths occurring only once. CDR1 is SEHNR and CDR2 is FQNEAQ in the germline V gene (reference sequence). V dropped 5 bases and J dropped 1 base, with 11 bases sitting between them. CDR3 length: 14 residues. The table lists this clone with a few counts. The antigen remains undetermined. The time point: cycle 4 day 1 (C4D1), after more than 5 weeks of nivolumab. Every patient had relapsed following autologous stem cell transplantation, and cohorts differed in brentuximab vedotin exposure.

The receptor was isolated from a human donor with classical Hodgkin lymphoma. The chain combines TRBV7-9 with TRBJ1-1; D ambiguous. The material sequenced was peripheral blood mononuclear cells (PBMCs), taken before the fourth cycle of nivolumab. The CDR3 is CASSLDDGNTEAFF. The CDR3, as DNA: TGTGCCAGCAGCCTAGACGACGGGAACACTGAAGCTTTCTTT.